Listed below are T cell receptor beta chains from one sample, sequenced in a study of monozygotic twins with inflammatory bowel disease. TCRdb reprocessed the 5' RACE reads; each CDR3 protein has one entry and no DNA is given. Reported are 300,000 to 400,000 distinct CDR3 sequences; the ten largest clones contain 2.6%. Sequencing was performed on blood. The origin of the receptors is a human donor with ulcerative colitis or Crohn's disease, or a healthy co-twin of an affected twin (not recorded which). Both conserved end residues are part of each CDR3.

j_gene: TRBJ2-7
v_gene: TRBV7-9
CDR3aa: CASSLANEQYF

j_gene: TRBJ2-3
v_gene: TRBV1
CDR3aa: CTSSQRAGFIPLPSTDTQYF

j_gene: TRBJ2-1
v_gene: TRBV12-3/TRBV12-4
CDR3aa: CASSPRDRGINNEQFF

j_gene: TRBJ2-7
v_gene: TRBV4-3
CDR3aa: CASPIITGVHEQYF

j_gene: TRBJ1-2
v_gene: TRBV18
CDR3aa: CASSQGSHNYGYTF

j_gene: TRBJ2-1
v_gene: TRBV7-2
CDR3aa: CASKRGGPNEQFF

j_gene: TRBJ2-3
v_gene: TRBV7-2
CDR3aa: CATRRLAGKDTQYF

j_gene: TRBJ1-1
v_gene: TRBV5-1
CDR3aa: CASSLENGAGTEAFF

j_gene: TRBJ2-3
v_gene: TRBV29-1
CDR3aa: CSVETTSGVTDTQYF

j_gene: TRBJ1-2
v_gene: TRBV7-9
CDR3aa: CASSLAPGKDYGYTF

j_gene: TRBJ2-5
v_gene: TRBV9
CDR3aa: CASSVGTQGGAQETQYF

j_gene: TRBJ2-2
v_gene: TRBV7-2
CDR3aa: CASSSPPNTGELFF

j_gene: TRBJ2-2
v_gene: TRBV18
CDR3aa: CASSPPGQGDTGELFF

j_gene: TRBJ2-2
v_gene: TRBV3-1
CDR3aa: CASSPQGVGGTGELFF

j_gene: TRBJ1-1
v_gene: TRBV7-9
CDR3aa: CASSPRTGSFPEAFF

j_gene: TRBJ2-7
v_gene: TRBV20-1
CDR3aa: CSAGDFYEQYF

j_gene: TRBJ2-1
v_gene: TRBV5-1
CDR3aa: CASGTGRLIEQFF

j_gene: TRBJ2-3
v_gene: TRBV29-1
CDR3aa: CSVEERGVGANTDTQYF

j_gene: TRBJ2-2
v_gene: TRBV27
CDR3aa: CASSPRGSNTGELFF

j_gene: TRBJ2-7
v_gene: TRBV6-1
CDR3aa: CASSPRTGASYEQYF

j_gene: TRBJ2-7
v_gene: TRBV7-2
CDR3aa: CASSVKTRDRPYEQYF

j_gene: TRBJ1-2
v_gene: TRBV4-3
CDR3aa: CASSRGKGHYGYTF

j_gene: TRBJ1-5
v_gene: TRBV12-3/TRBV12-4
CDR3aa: CASRYMTGATGTSNQPQHF

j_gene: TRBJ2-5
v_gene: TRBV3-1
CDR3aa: CASSQEYRGGIQETQYF

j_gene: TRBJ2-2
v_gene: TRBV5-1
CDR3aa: CASSWTGFGVTGELFF

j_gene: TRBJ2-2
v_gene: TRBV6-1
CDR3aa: CASILAGAYTGELFF

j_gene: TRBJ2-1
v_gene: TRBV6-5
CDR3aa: CASSYPKDRGSHNEQFF

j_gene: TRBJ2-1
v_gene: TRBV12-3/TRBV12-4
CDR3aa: CASSFDLDSYNEQFF

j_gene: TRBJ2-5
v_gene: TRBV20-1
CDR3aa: CSAPARGQETQYF

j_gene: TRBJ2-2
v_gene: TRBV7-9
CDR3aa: CASSLVLRIPNTGELFF

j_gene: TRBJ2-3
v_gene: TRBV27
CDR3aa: CASSLNRIGDTQYF

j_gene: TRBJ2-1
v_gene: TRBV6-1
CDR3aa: CASSPVGSEVNHEQFF

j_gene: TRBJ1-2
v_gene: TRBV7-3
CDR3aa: CASSSTGVGGGYTF

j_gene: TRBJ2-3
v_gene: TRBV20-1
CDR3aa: CSGTKWGINTDTQYF

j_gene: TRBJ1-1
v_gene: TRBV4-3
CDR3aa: CASSQDPRPTEAFF